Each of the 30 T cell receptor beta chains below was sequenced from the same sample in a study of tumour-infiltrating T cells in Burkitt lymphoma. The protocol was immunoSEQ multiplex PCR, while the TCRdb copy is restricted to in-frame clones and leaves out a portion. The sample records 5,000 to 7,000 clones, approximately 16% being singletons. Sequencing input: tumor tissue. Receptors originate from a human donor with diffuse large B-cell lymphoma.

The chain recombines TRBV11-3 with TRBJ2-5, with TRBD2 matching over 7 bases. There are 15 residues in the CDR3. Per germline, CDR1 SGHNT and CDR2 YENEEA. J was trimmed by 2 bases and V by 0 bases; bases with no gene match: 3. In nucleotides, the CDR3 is TGTGCCAGCAGCTTAGACGGCGGGAGTCAAGAGACCCAGTACTTC. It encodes CASSLDGGSQETQYF.

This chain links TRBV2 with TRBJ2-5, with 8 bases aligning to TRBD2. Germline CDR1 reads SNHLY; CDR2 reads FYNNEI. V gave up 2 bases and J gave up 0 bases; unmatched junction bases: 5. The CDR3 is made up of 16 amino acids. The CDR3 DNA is TGTGCCAGCAGTGAACGGGGACTAGGGTACCAAGAGACCCAGTACTTC. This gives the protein CASSERGLGYQETQYF.

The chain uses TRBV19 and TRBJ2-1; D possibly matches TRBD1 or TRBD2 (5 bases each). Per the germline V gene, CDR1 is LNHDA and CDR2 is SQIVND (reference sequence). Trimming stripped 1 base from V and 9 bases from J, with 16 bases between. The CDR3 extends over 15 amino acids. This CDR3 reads CASSIGGARGGEQFF. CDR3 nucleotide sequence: TGTGCCAGTAGTATAGGTGGGGCTCGGGGTGGTGAGCAGTTCTTC.

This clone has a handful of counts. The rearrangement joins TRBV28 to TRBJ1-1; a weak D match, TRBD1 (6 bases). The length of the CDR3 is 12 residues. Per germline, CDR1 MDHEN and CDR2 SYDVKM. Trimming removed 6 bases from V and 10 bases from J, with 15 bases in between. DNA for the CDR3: TGTGCCAGCAGGATACAGGGTAACGTAGCTTTCTTT. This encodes CASRIQGNVAFF.

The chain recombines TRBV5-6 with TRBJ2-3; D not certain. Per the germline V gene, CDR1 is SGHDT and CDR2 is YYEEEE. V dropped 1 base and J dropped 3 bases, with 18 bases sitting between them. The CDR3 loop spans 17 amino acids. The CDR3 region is CASSLTLLGPITDTQYF. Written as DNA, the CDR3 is TGTGCCAGCAGCTTGACGCTCCTAGGCCCCATTACAGATACGCAGTATTTT.

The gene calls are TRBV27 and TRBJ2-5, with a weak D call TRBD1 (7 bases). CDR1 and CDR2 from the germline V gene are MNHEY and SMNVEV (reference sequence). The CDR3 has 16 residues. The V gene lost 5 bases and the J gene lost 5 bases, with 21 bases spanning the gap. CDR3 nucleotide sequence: TGTGCCAGCAGTCAGTTCGGGCAGGGGGGTAGGGAGACCCAGTACTTC. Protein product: CASSQFGQGGRETQYF.

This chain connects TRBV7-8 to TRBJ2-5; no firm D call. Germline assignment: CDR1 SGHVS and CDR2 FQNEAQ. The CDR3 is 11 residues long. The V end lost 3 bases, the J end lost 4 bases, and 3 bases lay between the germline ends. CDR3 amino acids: CASSFGETQYF. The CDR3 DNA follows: TGTGCCAGCAGCTTCGGAGAGACCCAGTACTTC.

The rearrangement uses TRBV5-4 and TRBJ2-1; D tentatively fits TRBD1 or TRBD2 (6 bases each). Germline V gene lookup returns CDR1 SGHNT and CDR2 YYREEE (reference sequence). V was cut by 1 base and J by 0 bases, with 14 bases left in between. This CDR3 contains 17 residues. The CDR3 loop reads CASSLKGGQSSYNEQFF. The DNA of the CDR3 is TGTGCCAGCAGCTTGAAGGGGGGCCAGAGCTCCTACAATGAGCAGTTCTTC. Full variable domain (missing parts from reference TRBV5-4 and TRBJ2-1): ETGVTQSPTHLIKTRGQQVTLRCSSQSGHNTVSWYQQALGQGPQFIFQYYREEENGRGNFPPRFSGLQFPNYSSELNVNALELDDSALYLCASSLKGGQSSYNEQFFGPGTRLTVL.

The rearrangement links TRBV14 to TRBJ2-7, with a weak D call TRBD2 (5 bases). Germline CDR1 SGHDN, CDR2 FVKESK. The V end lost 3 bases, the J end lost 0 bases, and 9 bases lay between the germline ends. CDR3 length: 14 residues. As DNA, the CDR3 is TGTGCCAGCAGCCACGGGATGGTCTCCTACGAGCAGTACTTC. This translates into CASSHGMVSYEQYF.

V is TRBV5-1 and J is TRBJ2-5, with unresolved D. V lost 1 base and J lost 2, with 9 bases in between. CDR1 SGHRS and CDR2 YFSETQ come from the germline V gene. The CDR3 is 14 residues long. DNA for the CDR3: TGCGCCAGCAGCTTGTCGGACCCGCAAGAGACCCAGTACTTC. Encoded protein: CASSLSDPQETQYF.

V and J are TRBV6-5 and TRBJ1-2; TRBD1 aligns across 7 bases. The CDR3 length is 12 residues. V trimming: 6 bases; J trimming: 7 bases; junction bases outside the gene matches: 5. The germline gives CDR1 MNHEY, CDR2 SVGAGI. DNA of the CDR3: TGTGCCAGCAGGACAGGGATAAGTGGCTACACCTTC. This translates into CASRTGISGYTF.

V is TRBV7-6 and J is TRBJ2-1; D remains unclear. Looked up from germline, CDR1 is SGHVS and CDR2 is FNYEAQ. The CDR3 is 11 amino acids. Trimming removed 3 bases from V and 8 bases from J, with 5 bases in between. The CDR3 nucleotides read TGTGCCAGCAGCTTCGACGATGAGCAGTTCTTC. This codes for CASSFDDEQFF.

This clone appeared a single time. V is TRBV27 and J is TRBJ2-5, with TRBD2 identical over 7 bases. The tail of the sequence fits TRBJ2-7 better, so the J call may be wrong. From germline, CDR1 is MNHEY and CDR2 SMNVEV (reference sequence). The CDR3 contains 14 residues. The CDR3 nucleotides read TGTGCCAGCAGTCCCGGGGAGGGGCAATACGAGCAGTACTTC. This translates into CASSPGEGQYEQYF.

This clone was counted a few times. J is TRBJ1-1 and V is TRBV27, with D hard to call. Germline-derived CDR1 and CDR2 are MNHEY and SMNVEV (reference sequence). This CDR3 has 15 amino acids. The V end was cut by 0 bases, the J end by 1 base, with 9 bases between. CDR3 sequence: CASSLSIVGNTEAFF. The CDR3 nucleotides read TGTGCCAGCAGTTTATCGATAGTGGGGAACACTGAAGCTTTCTTT.

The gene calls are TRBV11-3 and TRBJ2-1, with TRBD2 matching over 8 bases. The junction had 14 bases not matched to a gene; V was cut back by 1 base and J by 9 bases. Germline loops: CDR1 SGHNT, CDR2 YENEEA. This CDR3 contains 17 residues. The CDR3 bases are TGTGCCAGCAGCTTAGGCGGGGGAGGAGCGGGAGTGGGTGAGCAGTTCTTC. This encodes CASSLGGGGAGVGEQFF.

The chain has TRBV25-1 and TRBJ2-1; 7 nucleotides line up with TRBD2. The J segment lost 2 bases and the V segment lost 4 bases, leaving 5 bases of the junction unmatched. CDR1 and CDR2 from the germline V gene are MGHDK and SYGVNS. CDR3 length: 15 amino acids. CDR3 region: CASSVASGAYNEQFF. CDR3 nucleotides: TGTGCCAGCAGTGTTGCTAGCGGAGCCTACAATGAGCAGTTCTTC.

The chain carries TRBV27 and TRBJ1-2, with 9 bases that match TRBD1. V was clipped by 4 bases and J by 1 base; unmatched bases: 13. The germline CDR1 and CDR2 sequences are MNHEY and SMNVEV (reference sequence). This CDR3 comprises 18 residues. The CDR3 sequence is CASSSKSRDRALNYGYTF. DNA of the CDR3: TGTGCCAGCAGTTCCAAATCCCGGGACAGGGCACTTAACTATGGCTACACCTTC.

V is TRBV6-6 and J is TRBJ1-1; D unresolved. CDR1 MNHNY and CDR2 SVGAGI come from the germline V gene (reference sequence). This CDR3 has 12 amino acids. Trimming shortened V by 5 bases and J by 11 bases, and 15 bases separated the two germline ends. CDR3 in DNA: TGTGCCAGCAGTGGCCTAGAACTGGACGCTTTCTTT. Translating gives CASSGLELDAFF.

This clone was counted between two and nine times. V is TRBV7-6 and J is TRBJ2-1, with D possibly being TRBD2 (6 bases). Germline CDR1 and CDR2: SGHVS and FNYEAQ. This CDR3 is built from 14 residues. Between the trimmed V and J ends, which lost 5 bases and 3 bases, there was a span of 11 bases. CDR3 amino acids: CASSPPGGYNEQFF. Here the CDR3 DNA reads TGTGCCAGCAGCCCCCCCGGGGGCTACAATGAGCAGTTCTTC.

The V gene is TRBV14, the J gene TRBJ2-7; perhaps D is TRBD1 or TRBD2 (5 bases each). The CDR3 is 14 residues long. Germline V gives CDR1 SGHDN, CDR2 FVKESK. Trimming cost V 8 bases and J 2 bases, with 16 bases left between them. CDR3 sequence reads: CASSWGRRAYEQYF. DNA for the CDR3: TGTGCCAGCTCCTGGGGGAGAAGGGCCTACGAGCAGTACTTC.

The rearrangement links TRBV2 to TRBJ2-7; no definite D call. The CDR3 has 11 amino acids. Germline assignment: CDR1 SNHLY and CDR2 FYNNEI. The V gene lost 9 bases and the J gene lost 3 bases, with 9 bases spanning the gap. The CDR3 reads CASSPLYEQYF. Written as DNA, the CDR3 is TGTGCCAGTAGCCCCCTCTACGAGCAGTACTTC.

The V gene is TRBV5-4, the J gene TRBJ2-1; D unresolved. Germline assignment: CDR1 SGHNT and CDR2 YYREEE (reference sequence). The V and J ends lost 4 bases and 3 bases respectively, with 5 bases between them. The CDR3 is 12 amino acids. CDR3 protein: CASSPDYNEQFF. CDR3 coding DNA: TGTGCCAGCAGCCCTGACTACAATGAGCAGTTCTTC.

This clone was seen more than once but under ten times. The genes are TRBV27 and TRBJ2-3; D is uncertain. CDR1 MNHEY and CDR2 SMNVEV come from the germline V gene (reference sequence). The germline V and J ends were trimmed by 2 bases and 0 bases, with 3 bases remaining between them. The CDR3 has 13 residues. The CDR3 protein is CASSLGSTDTQYF. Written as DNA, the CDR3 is TGTGCCAGCAGTTTAGGGAGCACAGATACGCAGTATTTT.

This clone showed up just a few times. CDR3 loop: CASSLGQGAVYEQYF. The CDR3 coding sequence is TGCGCCAGCAGCTTGGGACAGGGGGCTGTATACGAGCAGTACTTC. The V gene is TRBV5-1, the J gene TRBJ2-7, with 10 positions matching TRBD1. The trim removed 0 bases at V and 4 bases at J, leaving 4 bases unmatched. The CDR3 consists of 15 residues. Germline-derived CDR1 and CDR2 are SGHRS and YFSETQ. The whole variable domain, filled in from reference TRBV5-1 and TRBJ2-7, reads KAGVTQTPRYLIKTRGQQVTLSCSPISGHRSVSWYQQTPGQGLQFLFEYFSETQRNKGNFPGRFSGRQFSNSRSEMNVSTLELGDSALYLCASSLGQGAVYEQYFGPGTRLTVT.

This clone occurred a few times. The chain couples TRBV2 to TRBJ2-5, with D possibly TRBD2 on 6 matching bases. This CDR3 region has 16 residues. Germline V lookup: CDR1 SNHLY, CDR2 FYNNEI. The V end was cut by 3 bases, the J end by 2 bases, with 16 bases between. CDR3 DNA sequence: TGTGCCAGCAGTGAGCGGCTAGCGCCCCCACAAGAGACCCAGTACTTC. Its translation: CASSERLAPPQETQYF.

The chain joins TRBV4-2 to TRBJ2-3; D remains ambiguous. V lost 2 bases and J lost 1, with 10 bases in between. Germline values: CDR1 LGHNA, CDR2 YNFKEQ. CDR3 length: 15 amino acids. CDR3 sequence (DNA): TGTGCCAGCAGCCAATCGGACGGACGCACAGATACGCAGTATTTT. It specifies CASSQSDGRTDTQYF.

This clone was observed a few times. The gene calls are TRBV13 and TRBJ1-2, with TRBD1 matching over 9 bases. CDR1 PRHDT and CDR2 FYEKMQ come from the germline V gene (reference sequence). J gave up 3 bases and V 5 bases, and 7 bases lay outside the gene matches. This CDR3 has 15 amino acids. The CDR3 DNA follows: TGTGCCAGCAGCACCGGACAGGGGCGATACTATGGCTACACCTTC. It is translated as CASSTGQGRYYGYTF.

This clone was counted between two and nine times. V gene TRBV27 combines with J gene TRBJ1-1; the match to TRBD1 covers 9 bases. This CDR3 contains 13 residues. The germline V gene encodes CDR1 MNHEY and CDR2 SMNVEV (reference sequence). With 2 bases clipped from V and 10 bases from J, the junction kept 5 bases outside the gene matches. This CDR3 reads CASSLGTGRRAFF. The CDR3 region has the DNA TGTGCCAGCAGTTTAGGGACAGGGCGTCGAGCTTTCTTT.

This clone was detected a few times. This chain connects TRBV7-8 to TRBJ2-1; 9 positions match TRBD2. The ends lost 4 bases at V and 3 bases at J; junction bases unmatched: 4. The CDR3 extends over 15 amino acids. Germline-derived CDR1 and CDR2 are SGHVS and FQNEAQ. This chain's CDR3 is CASSYSGSDYNEQFF. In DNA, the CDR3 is TGTGCCAGCAGCTATAGCGGGAGCGACTACAATGAGCAGTTCTTC.

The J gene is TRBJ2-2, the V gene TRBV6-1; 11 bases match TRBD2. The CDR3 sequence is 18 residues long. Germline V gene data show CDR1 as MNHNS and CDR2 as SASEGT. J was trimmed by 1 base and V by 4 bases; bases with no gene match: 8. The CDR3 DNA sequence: TGTGCCAGCAGTGGACCATGGCTAGCGGGAGGGAACACCGGGGAGCTGTTTTTT. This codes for CASSGPWLAGGNTGELFF.